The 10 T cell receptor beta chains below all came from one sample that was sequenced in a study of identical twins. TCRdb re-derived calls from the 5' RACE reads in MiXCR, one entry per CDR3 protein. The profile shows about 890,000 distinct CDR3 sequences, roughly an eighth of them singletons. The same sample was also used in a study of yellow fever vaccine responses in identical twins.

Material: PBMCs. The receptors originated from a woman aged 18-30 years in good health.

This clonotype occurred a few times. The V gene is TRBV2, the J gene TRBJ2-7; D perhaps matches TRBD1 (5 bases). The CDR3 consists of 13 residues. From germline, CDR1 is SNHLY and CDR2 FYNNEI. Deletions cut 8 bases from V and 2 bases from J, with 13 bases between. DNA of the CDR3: TGTGCCAGCGGAAAGGACACCACCTACGAGCAGTACTTC. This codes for CASGKDTTYEQYF. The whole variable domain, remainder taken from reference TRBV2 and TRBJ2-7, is EPEVTQTPSHQVTQMGQEVILRCVPISNHLYFYWYRQILGQKVEFLVSFYNNEISEKSEIFDDQFSVERPDGSNFTLKIRSTKLEDSAMYFCASGKDTTYEQYFGPGTRLTVT.

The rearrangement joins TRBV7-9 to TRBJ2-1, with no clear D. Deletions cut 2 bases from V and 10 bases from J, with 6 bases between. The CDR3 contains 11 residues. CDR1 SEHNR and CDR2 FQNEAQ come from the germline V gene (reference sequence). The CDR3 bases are TGTGCCAGCAGCTTACCAGCGGAGCAGTTCTTC. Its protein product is CASSLPAEQFF.

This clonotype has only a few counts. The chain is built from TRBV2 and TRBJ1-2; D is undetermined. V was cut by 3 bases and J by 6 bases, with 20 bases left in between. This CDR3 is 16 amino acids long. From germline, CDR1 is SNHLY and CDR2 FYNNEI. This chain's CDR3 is CASSDKLGRIEHGYTF. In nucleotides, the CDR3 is TGTGCCAGCAGTGACAAATTAGGCAGAATCGAACATGGCTACACCTTC.

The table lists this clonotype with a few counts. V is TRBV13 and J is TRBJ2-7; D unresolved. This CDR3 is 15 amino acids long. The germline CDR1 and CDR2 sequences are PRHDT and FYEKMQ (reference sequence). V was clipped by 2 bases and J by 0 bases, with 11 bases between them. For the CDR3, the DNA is TGTGCCAGCAGCTTAAGCGTCAGGAGCTCCTACGAGCAGTACGTC. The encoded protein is CASSLSVRSSYEQYV.

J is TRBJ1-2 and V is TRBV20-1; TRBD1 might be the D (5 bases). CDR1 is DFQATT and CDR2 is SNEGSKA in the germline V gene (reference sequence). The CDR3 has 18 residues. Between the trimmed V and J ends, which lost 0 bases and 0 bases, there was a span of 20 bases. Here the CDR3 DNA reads TGCAGTGCTAGAGATCGGGCCAGGGCGGCCCCACCTAACTATGGCTACACCTTC. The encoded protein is CSARDRARAAPPNYGYTF.

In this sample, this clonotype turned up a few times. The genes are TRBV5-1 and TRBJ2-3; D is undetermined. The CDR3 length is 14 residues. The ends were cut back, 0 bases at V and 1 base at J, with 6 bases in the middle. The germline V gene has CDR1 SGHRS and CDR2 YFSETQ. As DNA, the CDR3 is TGCGCCAGCAGCTTGGCCAAGGGCACAGATACGCAGTATTTT. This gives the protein CASSLAKGTDTQYF.

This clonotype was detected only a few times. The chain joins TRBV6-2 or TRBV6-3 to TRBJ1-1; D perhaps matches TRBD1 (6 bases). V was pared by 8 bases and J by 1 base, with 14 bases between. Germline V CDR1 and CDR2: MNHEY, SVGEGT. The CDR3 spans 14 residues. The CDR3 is CASAEGHPNTEAFF. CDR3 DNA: TGTGCCAGCGCGGAGGGACACCCGAACACTGAAGCTTTCTTT.

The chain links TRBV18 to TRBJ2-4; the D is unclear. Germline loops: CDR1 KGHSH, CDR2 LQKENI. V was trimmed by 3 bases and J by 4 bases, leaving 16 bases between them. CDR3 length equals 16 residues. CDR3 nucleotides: TGTGCCAGCTCACCGTCGATGGCAGGTGGGAAAAACATTCAGTACTTC. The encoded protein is CASSPSMAGGKNIQYF.

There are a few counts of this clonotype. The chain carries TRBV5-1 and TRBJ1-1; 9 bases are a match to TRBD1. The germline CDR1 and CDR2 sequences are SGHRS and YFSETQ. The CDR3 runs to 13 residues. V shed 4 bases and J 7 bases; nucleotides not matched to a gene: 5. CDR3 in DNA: TGCGCCAGCAGCATCGGACAGGGGATTGAAGCTTTCTTT. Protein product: CASSIGQGIEAFF.

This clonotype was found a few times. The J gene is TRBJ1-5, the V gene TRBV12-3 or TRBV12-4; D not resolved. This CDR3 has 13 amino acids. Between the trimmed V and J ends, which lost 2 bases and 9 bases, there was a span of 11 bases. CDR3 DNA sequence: TGTGCCAGCAGTTTAAGGGTTAGTTCGCCCCAGCATTTT. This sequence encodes CASSLRVSSPQHF.